The TCR beta chain described here comes from a study of CD8 T cells in ankylosing spondylitis. Overall study results and limits: One TCR beta motif, made up of seven to nine highly homologous variants, appeared characteristic of ankylosing spondylitis blood. Earlier studies detected some motif variants in reactive arthritis synovial fluid and blood. Disease-linked clones were found to be CD8+ and relatively rare in peripheral blood.

Of note for this clonotype: As yet, its antigen is unknown.

Quantitative 5'-RACE with molecular barcodes was used to make the TCR beta libraries. TCRdb recomputed calls from the 5' RACE reads with MiXCR, one row per CDR3 protein. Of around 770,000 distinct CDR3 sequences in the sample, around 19% are singletons; the top ten hold around 19%. CDR3 size: 16 residues. The V end lost 5 bases, the J end lost 7 bases, and 21 bases lay between the germline ends. Germline-derived CDR1 and CDR2 are SGHTA and FQGNSA. Sample: blood, either unsorted or a sorted T cell fraction (not recorded which). This clonotype originated in a male donor with ankylosing spondylitis. The chain links TRBV7-2 to TRBJ2-1; D call uncertain. The CDR3 DNA sequence: TGTGCCAGCAGCCCGCTCGTAGGTTTTGGTAATAATGAGCAGTTCTTC. Translated: CASSPLVGFGNNEQFF.